Listed below are T cell receptor beta chains from one sample, sequenced in a study of cytomegalovirus exposure and HLA in healthy donors. The protocol was immunoSEQ multiplex PCR, while the TCRdb copy is restricted to in-frame clones and leaves out a portion. The table lists 95,000 to 100,000 clones, roughly 85% of them singletons. Sequenced input: PBMCs. These receptors all stem from a man aged 25-45 years in good health and CMV-seronegative. The CDR3 runs from the conserved cysteine through the conserved F or W. D genes are given only for firm matches. Where a row states a size, it is once, few, many or the class of an expanded clone; other rows omit it.

j_call: TRBJ1-2; cdr3_length: 13; d_call: .; clone_size: .; v_call: TRBV29-1; cdr3_aa: CSAPESGNYGYTF; cdr3_nt: TGCAGCGCGCCAGAAAGCGGGAACTATGGCTACACCTTC
j_call: TRBJ1-2; cdr3_length: 12; d_call: .; clone_size: .; v_call: TRBV13; cdr3_aa: CASSTAGVGYTF; cdr3_nt: TGTGCCAGCAGCACTGCGGGGGTGGGCTACACCTTC
j_call: TRBJ2-3; cdr3_length: 11; d_call: .; clone_size: .; v_call: TRBV20-1; cdr3_aa: CSASGQDTQYF; cdr3_nt: TGCAGTGCTAGTGGCCAAGATACGCAGTATTTT
j_call: TRBJ1-4; cdr3_length: 16; d_call: .; clone_size: few; v_call: TRBV27; cdr3_aa: CASSLSPPAANEKLFF; cdr3_nt: TGTGCCAGCAGTTTATCCCCGCCTGCGGCTAATGAAAAACTGTTTTTT
j_call: TRBJ1-2; cdr3_length: 14; d_call: TRBD1; clone_size: .; v_call: TRBV29-1; cdr3_aa: CSVEPRQGNYGYTF; cdr3_nt: TGCAGCGTTGAACCGAGACAGGGTAACTATGGCTACACCTTC
j_call: TRBJ1-2; cdr3_length: 16; d_call: TRBD1; clone_size: .; v_call: TRBV5-1; cdr3_aa: CASSPGTGVANYGYTF; cdr3_nt: TGCGCCAGCAGCCCCGGGACAGGGGTTGCTAACTATGGCTACACCTTC
j_call: TRBJ1-1; cdr3_length: 14; d_call: .; clone_size: .; v_call: TRBV2; cdr3_aa: CASRAQTENTEAFF; cdr3_nt: TGTGCCAGTCGGGCGCAGACAGAGAACACTGAAGCTTTCTTT
j_call: TRBJ1-2; cdr3_length: 14; d_call: .; clone_size: .; v_call: TRBV19; cdr3_aa: CASREQGSNYGYTF; cdr3_nt: TGTGCCAGTAGAGAACAGGGATCCAACTATGGCTACACCTTC
j_call: TRBJ2-2; cdr3_length: 13; d_call: .; clone_size: once; v_call: TRBV2; cdr3_aa: CASSGEGAGELFF; cdr3_nt: TGTGCCAGCAGTGGAGAGGGGGCCGGGGAGCTGTTTTTT
j_call: TRBJ2-3; cdr3_length: 16; d_call: TRBD2; clone_size: .; v_call: TRBV6-6; cdr3_aa: CASSKRTSGSTDTQYF; cdr3_nt: TGTGCCAGCAGTAAACGGACTAGCGGTAGCACAGATACGCAGTATTTT
j_call: TRBJ2-7; cdr3_length: 15; d_call: .; clone_size: .; v_call: TRBV27; cdr3_aa: CASSLVSSLSYEQYF; cdr3_nt: TGTGCCAGCAGTTTAGTCAGTTCCCTCTCCTACGAGCAGTACTTC
j_call: TRBJ1-1; cdr3_length: 15; d_call: .; clone_size: .; v_call: TRBV28; cdr3_aa: CASSFGAGIGTEAFF; cdr3_nt: TGTGCCAGCAGTTTTGGGGCCGGCATAGGCACTGAAGCTTTCTTT
j_call: TRBJ1-5; cdr3_length: 14; d_call: .; clone_size: few; v_call: TRBV6-5; cdr3_aa: CASSYSGDDQPQHF; cdr3_nt: TGTGCCAGCAGTTACTCAGGGGATGATCAGCCCCAGCATTTT
j_call: TRBJ2-7; cdr3_length: 13; d_call: .; clone_size: .; v_call: TRBV28; cdr3_aa: CASNRTPTGEQYF; cdr3_nt: TGTGCCAGCAACAGGACACCAACCGGGGAGCAGTACTTC
j_call: TRBJ2-3; cdr3_length: 12; d_call: .; clone_size: .; v_call: TRBV30; cdr3_aa: CAWSVRDDTQYF; cdr3_nt: TGTGCCTGGAGTGTCAGGGATGATACGCAGTATTTT